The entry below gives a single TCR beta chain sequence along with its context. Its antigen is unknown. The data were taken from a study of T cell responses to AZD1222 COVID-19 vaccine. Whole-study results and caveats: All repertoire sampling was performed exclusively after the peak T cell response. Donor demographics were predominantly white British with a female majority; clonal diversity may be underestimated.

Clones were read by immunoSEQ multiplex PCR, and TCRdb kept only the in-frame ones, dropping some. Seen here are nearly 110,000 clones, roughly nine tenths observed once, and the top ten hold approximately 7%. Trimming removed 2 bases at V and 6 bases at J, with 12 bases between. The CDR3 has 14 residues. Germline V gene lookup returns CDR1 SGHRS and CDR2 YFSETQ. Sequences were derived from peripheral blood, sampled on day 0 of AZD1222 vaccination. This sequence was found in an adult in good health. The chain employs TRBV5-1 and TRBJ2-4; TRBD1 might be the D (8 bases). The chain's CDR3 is CASSFYRGGNIQYF. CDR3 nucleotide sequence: TGCGCCAGCAGCTTCTACAGGGGGGGAAACATTCAGTACTTC.